The 10 T cell receptor beta chains below all came from one sample that was sequenced in a study of T cell responses to AZD1222 COVID-19 vaccine. Libraries were prepared by immunoSEQ multiplex PCR; TCRdb keeps only in-frame clonotypes and omits some of them. This sample has 100,000 to 110,000 clones, with around 90% found just once. The sequencing used peripheral blood, collected on day 0 of AZD1222 vaccination. Receptor source: an adult in good health.

The rearrangement joins TRBV13 to TRBJ2-5; D ambiguous. V lost 0 bases and J 1 base, leaving 3 bases between the germline ends. This CDR3 region has 13 residues. Germline CDR1 is PRHDT and CDR2 is FYEKMQ (reference sequence). The CDR3 spells CASSLGSQETQYF. CDR3 bases: TGTGCCAGCAGCTTAGGGTCCCAAGAGACCCAGTACTTC.

The V and J genes are TRBV6-1 and TRBJ1-6; no reliable D call. The germline CDR1 and CDR2 sequences are MNHNS and SASEGT. Trimming pared 2 bases from V and 10 bases from J, leaving 15 bases between. CDR3 size: 15 residues. The CDR3 nucleotides read TGTGCCAGCAGTGAACCTATGCGACCGGGGTCACCCCTCCACTTT. This gives the protein CASSEPMRPGSPLHF.

J is TRBJ2-4 and V is TRBV28; D is perhaps TRBD2 (5 bases). The CDR3 is 15 amino acids. Between the trimmed V and J ends, which lost 6 bases and 1 base, there was a span of 13 bases. CDR1 and CDR2 from the germline V gene are MDHEN and SYDVKM. For the CDR3, the DNA is TGTGCCAGCAGCCCCTCCCCGGGGGCCAAAAACATTCAGTACTTC. Translation gives CASSPSPGAKNIQYF.

The rearrangement links TRBV28 to TRBJ2-7, with D perhaps matching TRBD1 (6 bases). Germline V CDR1 and CDR2: MDHEN, SYDVKM. The CDR3 has 13 amino acids. The V end lost 6 bases, the J end lost 2 bases, and 11 bases lay between the germline ends. The CDR3 sequence is CASRYRDPYEQYF. DNA of the CDR3: TGTGCCAGCAGGTACAGGGATCCCTACGAGCAGTACTTC. The full variable domain, in which reference TRBV28 and TRBJ2-7 provide the parts outside the CDR3, is DVKVTQSSRYLVKRTGEKVFLECVQDMDHENMFWYRQDPGLGLRLIYFSYDVKMKEKGDIPEGYSVSREKKERFSLILESASTNQTSMYLCASRYRDPYEQYFGPGTRLTVT.

V usage is TRBV14 and J usage is TRBJ2-5, with 7 bases fitting TRBD2. The CDR3 extends over 15 amino acids. Trimming removed 4 bases from V and 1 base from J; junction bases left unmatched: 6. Per germline, CDR1 SGHDN and CDR2 FVKESK. The chain's CDR3 is CASSLRRLAQETQYF. CDR3 nucleotides: TGTGCCAGCAGCCTAAGGCGACTAGCCCAAGAGACCCAGTACTTC. Full variable domain (rest looked up from reference TRBV14 and TRBJ2-5): EAGVTQFPSHSVIEKGQTVTLRCDPISGHDNLYWYRRVMGKEIKFLLHFVKESKQDESGMPNNRFLAERTGGTYSTLKVQPAELEDSGVYFCASSLRRLAQETQYFGPGTRLLVL.

The chain carries TRBV19 and TRBJ1-5; 7 nucleotides align to TRBD1. The CDR3 is 17 amino acids. The germline CDR1 and CDR2 sequences are LNHDA and SQIVND (reference sequence). V was clipped by 3 bases and J by 6 bases; unmatched bases: 14. CDR3 DNA sequence: TGTGCCAGTAGTATGGGGGACAGTAGGGCTAGAGGTCAGCCCCAGCATTTT. This sequence encodes CASSMGDSRARGQPQHF.

V is TRBV5-5 and J is TRBJ2-7; tentatively, D is TRBD1 (5 bases). CDR3 size: 17 residues. CDR1 and CDR2 (germline): SGHKS, YYEKEE (reference sequence). V lost 1 base and J lost 2, with 19 bases in between. The CDR3 region has the DNA TGTGCCAGCAGCTTGAATCGCCCCGGCAGGGATGCCTACGAGCAGTACTTC. This codes for CASSLNRPGRDAYEQYF. The entire variable domain, with the rest obtained from reference TRBV5-5 and TRBJ2-7, is as follows: DAGVTQSPTHLIKTRGQQVTLRCSPISGHKSVSWYQQVLGQGPQFIFQYYEKEERGRGNFPDRFSARQFPNYSSELNVNALLLGDSALYLCASSLNRPGRDAYEQYFGPGTRLTVT.

This clone appeared a single time. The chain employs TRBV21-1 and TRBJ1-2; TRBD1, the D gene given by the table, was not confirmed from the DNA. TRBV21-1 is noted as a pseudogene. The length of the CDR3 is 14 residues. The chain's CDR3 is CASSDRQGHYGYTF. The CDR3 DNA reads as TGTGCCAGCAGCGATCGACAGGGGCACTATGGCTACACCTTC.

V is TRBV5-1 and J is TRBJ1-5; maybe TRBD1 (6 bases). The germline V and J ends were trimmed by 0 bases and 6 bases, with 13 bases remaining between them. The germline CDR1 and CDR2 sequences are SGHRS and YFSETQ. The CDR3 covers 15 residues. The CDR3 DNA is TGCGCCAGCAGCTTGGCCGGGGGGGCAGGTCAGCCCCAGCATTTT. It specifies CASSLAGGAGQPQHF.

In its sample, this clone was seen once. The chain has TRBV19 and TRBJ2-1; 10 bases map to TRBD2. J was trimmed by 1 base and V by 6 bases; bases with no gene match: 6. CDR3 length: 16 amino acids. Per the germline V gene, CDR1 is LNHDA and CDR2 is SQIVND (reference sequence). As DNA, the CDR3 is TGTGCCAGTAGGGTATTAGCGGGAGGATCCTACAATGAGCAGTTCTTC. Protein product: CASRVLAGGSYNEQFF.